This T cell receptor beta chain was captured by sequencing in a study of blood T cell repertoires in COVID-19. The assay was immunoSEQ multiplex PCR, and TCRdb's table has in-frame clones only and misses some. The table lists roughly 440,000 clones, 88% of them singletons. Germline CDR1 reads MDHEN; CDR2 reads SYDVKM. Losses at the gene ends were 3 bases for V and 4 bases for J; bases not matched to a gene: 12. CDR3 length equals 17 residues. The specimen was peripheral blood. The TCR sequence derives from a woman between 45 and 60 years old with COVID-19, enrolled during active disease. The rearrangement uses TRBV28 and TRBJ2-7; TRBD1 agrees at 10 bases. The CDR3 protein is CASSFLTGTGVGYEQYF. Here the CDR3 DNA reads TGTGCCAGCAGTTTCCTGACCGGGACAGGGGTCGGGTACGAGCAGTACTTC.